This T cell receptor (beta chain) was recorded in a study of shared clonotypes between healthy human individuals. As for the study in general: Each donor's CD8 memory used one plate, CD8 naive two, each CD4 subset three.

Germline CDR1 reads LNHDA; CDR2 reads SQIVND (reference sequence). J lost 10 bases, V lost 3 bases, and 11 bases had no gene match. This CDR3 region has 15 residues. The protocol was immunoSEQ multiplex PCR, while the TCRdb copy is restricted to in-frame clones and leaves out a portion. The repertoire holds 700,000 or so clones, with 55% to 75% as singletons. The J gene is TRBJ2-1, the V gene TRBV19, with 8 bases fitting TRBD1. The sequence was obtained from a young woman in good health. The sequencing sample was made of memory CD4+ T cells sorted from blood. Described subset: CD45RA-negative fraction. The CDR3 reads CASSITQGVPGEQFF. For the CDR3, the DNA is TGTGCCAGTAGTATCACACAGGGGGTGCCTGGAGAGCAGTTCTTC. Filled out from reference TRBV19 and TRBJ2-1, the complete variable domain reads DGGITQSPKYLFRKEGQNVTLSCEQNLNHDAMYWYRQDPGQGLRLIYYSQIVNDFQKGDIAEGYSVSREKKESFPLTVTSAQKNPTAFYLCASSITQGVPGEQFFGPGTRLTVL.